This T cell receptor beta chain was captured in a study of OX40 agonist ivuxolimab in advanced cancers. On the study more broadly: The study enrolled dose-escalation patients with hepatocellular carcinoma, melanoma, renal cell or head and neck cancer. Participants averaged 60 years of age (range roughly 23 to 90) and were roughly 83% male. Whole-study results and caveats: Averaging showed that CD8+ T cells had more expanded clones than CD4+ did.

Cycle 7 day 1, cycle 4 day 1, and baseline were the timepoints at which blood was sampled. The method was immunoSEQ multiplex PCR; TCRdb's version includes in-frame clones alone and lacks a portion of them. Among 150,000 to 170,000 clones listed, approximately 94% were seen once. As for this clone: As yet, its antigen is unknown.

This receptor was identified in an adult with an advanced solid tumor such as melanoma, head and neck, liver or kidney cancer. The source was CD4+ or CD8+ T cells sorted from blood, collected in a trial of the OX40 agonist ivuxolimab.

CDR3 in DNA: TGTGCCACCAGCCCTTTGGGGAACGCACCCCCCGGGGCCAACGTCCTGACTTTC. This encodes CATSPLGNAPPGANVLTF. The chain is built from TRBV15 and TRBJ2-6; D uncertain. CDR1 is LNHNV, CDR2 YYDKDF, per germline (reference sequence). The ends were cut back, 5 bases at V and 4 bases at J, with 21 bases in the middle. The CDR3 totals 18 residues.